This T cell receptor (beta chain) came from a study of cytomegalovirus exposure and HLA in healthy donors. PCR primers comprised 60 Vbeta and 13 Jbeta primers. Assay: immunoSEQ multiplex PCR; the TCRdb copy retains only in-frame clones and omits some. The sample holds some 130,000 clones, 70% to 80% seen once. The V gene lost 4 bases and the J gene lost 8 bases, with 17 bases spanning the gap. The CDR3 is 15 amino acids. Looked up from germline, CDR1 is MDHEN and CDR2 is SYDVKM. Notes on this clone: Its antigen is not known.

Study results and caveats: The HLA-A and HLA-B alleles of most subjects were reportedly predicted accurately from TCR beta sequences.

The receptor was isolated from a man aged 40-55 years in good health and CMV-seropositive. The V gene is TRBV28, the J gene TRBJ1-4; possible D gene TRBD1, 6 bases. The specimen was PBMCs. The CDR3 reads CASSSNRVLGEKLFF. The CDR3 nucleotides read TGTGCCAGCAGTTCGAACAGGGTTCTAGGGGAAAAACTGTTTTTT.